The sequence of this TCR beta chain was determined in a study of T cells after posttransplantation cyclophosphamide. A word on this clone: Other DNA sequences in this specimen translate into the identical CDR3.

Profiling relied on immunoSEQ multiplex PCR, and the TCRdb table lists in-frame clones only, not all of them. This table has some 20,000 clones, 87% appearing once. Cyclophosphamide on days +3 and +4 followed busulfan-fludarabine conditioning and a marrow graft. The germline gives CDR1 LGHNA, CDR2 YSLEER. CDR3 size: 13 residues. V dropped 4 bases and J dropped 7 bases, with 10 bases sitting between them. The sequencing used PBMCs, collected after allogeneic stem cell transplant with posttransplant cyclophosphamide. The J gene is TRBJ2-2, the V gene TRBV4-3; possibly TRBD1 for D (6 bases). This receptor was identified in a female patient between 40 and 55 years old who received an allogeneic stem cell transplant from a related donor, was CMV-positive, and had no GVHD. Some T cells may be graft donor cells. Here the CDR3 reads CASSPQGGGELFF. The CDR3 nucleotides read TGCGCCAGCAGCCCCCAAGGGGGCGGGGAGCTGTTTTTT.